A single sample is the source of the 21 T cell receptor beta chains below, sequenced in a study of early stage breast cancer tumors. Here immunoSEQ multiplex PCR was the method, and the copy in TCRdb shows in-frame clones only, minus some. The sample shows some 58,000 clones, about three quarters of them seen only once. Input material: blood. The receptors come from a person in their thirties with breast cancer.

V is TRBV4-1 and J is TRBJ1-4, with D unresolved. CDR1 is MGHRA, CDR2 YSYEKL, per germline. V was clipped by 1 base and J by 5 bases, with 11 bases between them. CDR3 length: 15 residues. CDR3 protein: CASSQVVGLNEKLFF. In DNA form, the CDR3 reads TGCGCCAGCAGCCAAGTGGTGGGCCTAAATGAAAAACTGTTTTTT.

V and J are TRBV30 and TRBJ2-7; possibly TRBD1 or TRBD2 for D (5 bases each). Trimming stripped 2 bases from V and 0 bases from J, with 14 bases between. The CDR3 extends over 15 amino acids. The germline CDR1 and CDR2 sequences are GTSNPN and SVGIG (reference sequence). The CDR3 DNA follows: TGTGCCTGGAGTCTAGCCTGGGGCATCTCCTACGAGCAGTACTTC. Translation gives CAWSLAWGISYEQYF.

The chain uses TRBV7-6 and TRBJ2-5; possible D gene TRBD2, 6 bases. Trimming stripped 0 bases from V and 4 bases from J, with 21 bases between. Germline assignment: CDR1 SGHVS and CDR2 FNYEAQ. This CDR3 region has 18 residues. This CDR3 is CASSLAVPSTAGVETQYF. Written as DNA, the CDR3 is TGTGCCAGCAGCTTAGCTGTACCGTCGACAGCGGGCGTAGAGACCCAGTACTTC.

The chain recombines TRBV11-2 with TRBJ2-1; 11 positions agree with TRBD2. The CDR3 has 16 residues. The V and J ends lost 5 bases and 4 bases, in that order; junction bases with no gene match: 7. Germline CDR1 and CDR2: SGHAT and FQNNGV. In DNA, the CDR3 is TGTGCCAGCAGCAGATCCGGGACTAGCGGTTACAATGAGCAGTTCTTC. It encodes CASSRSGTSGYNEQFF.

V and J are TRBV5-1 and TRBJ2-1; 9 bases match TRBD2. The CDR3 loop spans 16 amino acids. The V segment lost 4 bases and the J segment 0 bases; nucleotides outside the gene matches: 5. The germline V gene encodes CDR1 SGHRS and CDR2 YFSETQ. The CDR3 bases are TGCGCCAGCAGCCCGCCGACTAGCGGCTCCTACAATGAGCAGTTCTTC. Protein sequence: CASSPPTSGSYNEQFF.

The chain is built from TRBV5-4 and TRBJ2-3; 7 bases align to TRBD1. The V gene's germline CDR1 is SGHNT and CDR2 YYREEE (reference sequence). The CDR3 length is 20 residues. Trimming took 4 bases from V and 1 from J; bases not matched to a gene: 21. The CDR3: CASSPGQLIPTPTGTDTQYF. The CDR3 nucleotides are TGTGCCAGCAGCCCGGGACAGTTGATTCCTACTCCGACTGGCACAGATACGCAGTATTTT.

The chain uses TRBV7-9 and TRBJ2-7, with a possible D match to TRBD1 (5 bases). V shed 1 base and J shed 7 bases, with 17 bases lying between them. The CDR3 extends over 15 amino acids. Germline V lookup: CDR1 SEHNR, CDR2 FQNEAQ (reference sequence). The CDR3 nucleotides read TGTGCCAGCAGCTTAGGTGGCCCGCTGGCAGGGGAGCAGTACTTC. This encodes CASSLGGPLAGEQYF.

The chain links TRBV5-6 to TRBJ1-1; TRBD1 aligns across 9 bases. CDR1 and CDR2 from the germline V gene are SGHDT and YYEEEE. Trimming cost V 3 bases and J 7 bases; bases outside gene matches: 7. The CDR3 loop spans 14 amino acids. The CDR3 coding sequence is TGTGCCAGCAGCTCTATCGGGACAGGGATTGAAGCTTTCTTT. This sequence encodes CASSSIGTGIEAFF.

This chain connects TRBV4-1 to TRBJ1-2; tentatively, D is TRBD1 (6 bases). CDR1 and CDR2 (germline): MGHRA, YSYEKL. CDR3 length: 16 residues. Deletions cut 0 bases from V and 3 bases from J, with 14 bases between. CDR3 in DNA: TGCGCCAGCAGCCAAGACGACAGGAACGCATACTATGGCTACACCTTC. Translation gives CASSQDDRNAYYGYTF.

This chain joins TRBV19 and TRBJ2-2; 11 nucleotides match TRBD2. This CDR3 is 18 amino acids long. Losses at the gene ends were 3 bases for V and 5 bases for J; bases not matched to a gene: 11. Germline values: CDR1 LNHDA, CDR2 SQIVND (reference sequence). The CDR3 region is CASSIGRASGRSTGELFF. The CDR3 nucleotides are TGTGCCAGTAGTATTGGGAGGGCTAGCGGGAGGAGTACCGGGGAGCTGTTTTTT.

The rearrangement links TRBV4-3 to TRBJ2-7; D may be TRBD1 (5 bases). CDR1 is LGHNA, CDR2 YSLEER, per germline. This CDR3 is built from 13 residues. V was clipped by 0 bases and J by 2 bases, with 5 bases between them. CDR3 protein: CASSQDRAYEQYF. The CDR3 DNA is TGCGCCAGCAGCCAAGACAGGGCCTACGAGCAGTACTTC.

The CDR3 region is CASSLWRGYSGNTIYF. CDR3 bases: TGTGCCAGCAGCTTATGGCGGGGATATTCTGGAAACACCATATATTTT. The genes are TRBV13 and TRBJ1-3; D gene unclear. With 2 bases removed from V and 1 base from J, the gap between germline ends came to 12 bases. Germline values: CDR1 PRHDT, CDR2 FYEKMQ (reference sequence). This CDR3 comprises 16 residues.

The V and J genes are TRBV4-1 and TRBJ1-1, with 12 bases fitting TRBD1. Looked up from germline, CDR1 is MGHRA and CDR2 is YSYEKL. This CDR3 spans 16 amino acids. Trimming removed 4 bases from V and 5 bases from J; junction bases left unmatched: 8. The CDR3 sequence is CASSLGQGAWWTEAFF. CDR3 DNA: TGCGCCAGCAGCCTGGGACAGGGGGCTTGGTGGACTGAAGCTTTCTTT.

The genes are TRBV6-6 and TRBJ1-2, with a possible D match to TRBD1 (5 bases). The CDR3 is 13 amino acids. V was pared by 6 bases and J by 4 bases, with 12 bases between. Germline V gene lookup returns CDR1 MNHNY and CDR2 SVGAGI (reference sequence). In nucleotides, the CDR3 is TGTGCCAGCAGCGACACAGGCCTCTATGGCTACACCTTC. Its protein is CASSDTGLYGYTF.

This rearrangement joins TRBV19 to TRBJ1-2; 8 bases are shared with TRBD1. The length of the CDR3 is 15 residues. The germline CDR1 and CDR2 sequences are LNHDA and SQIVND (reference sequence). Trimming removed 3 bases from V and 7 bases from J; junction bases left unmatched: 10. The CDR3 region has the DNA TGTGCCAGTAGTATCGGGCAGGGGGCGTTAATTGGCTACACCTTC. Protein sequence: CASSIGQGALIGYTF.

The chain joins TRBV11-3 to TRBJ2-6; D is unclear. Germline-derived CDR1 and CDR2 are SGHNT and YENEEA. The CDR3 has 14 amino acids. With 4 bases removed from V and 0 bases from J, the gap between germline ends came to 4 bases. The CDR3 DNA reads TGTGCCAGCAGCTCAGGCTCTGGGGCCAACGTCCTGACTTTC. Residues: CASSSGSGANVLTF.

The V call is TRBV4-1, the J call TRBJ1-2, with D possibly being TRBD1 (6 bases). Looked up from germline, CDR1 is MGHRA and CDR2 is YSYEKL. The V end lost 3 bases, the J end lost 8 bases, and 16 bases lay between the germline ends. The CDR3 is 14 residues long. The CDR3 loop is CASSHNRVEGGYTF. The CDR3 DNA sequence: TGCGCCAGCAGCCACAACAGGGTCGAGGGAGGCTACACCTTC.

The chain uses TRBV10-3 and TRBJ2-5, with 7 bases fitting TRBD2. V trimming: 8 bases; J trimming: 2 bases; junction bases outside the gene matches: 20. Germline lookup yields CDR1 ENHRY and CDR2 SYGVKD. This CDR3 contains 18 residues. The CDR3 is CAISVPWGGSPGQETQYF. The CDR3 bases are TGTGCCATCTCAGTCCCTTGGGGCGGGAGCCCCGGACAAGAGACCCAGTACTTC.

This clone was seen a handful of times. This chain links TRBV4-1 with TRBJ1-2; D is ambiguous. The CDR3 has 13 residues. The V and J ends lost 0 bases and 4 bases respectively, with 6 bases between them. Per the germline V gene, CDR1 is MGHRA and CDR2 is YSYEKL. CDR3 region: CASSQDSFYGYTF. The CDR3 DNA follows: TGCGCCAGCAGCCAAGACAGCTTCTATGGCTACACCTTC.

The chain links TRBV6-1 to TRBJ1-2, with TRBD1 as a possible D gene (6 bases). CDR3 length: 16 residues. V gave up 3 bases and J gave up 6 bases, with 20 bases separating them. The germline gives CDR1 MNHNS, CDR2 SASEGT. The chain's CDR3 is CASSEGMDSPSNGYTF. CDR3 DNA: TGTGCCAGCAGTGAGGGGATGGACAGCCCTTCCAATGGCTACACCTTC.

In its sample, this clone was seen a few times. The chain combines TRBV30 with TRBJ2-6; D not certain. This CDR3 region has 15 residues. V was pared by 0 bases and J by 0 bases, with 6 bases between. CDR1 GTSNPN and CDR2 SVGIG come from the germline V gene (reference sequence). In nucleotides, the CDR3 is TGTGCCTGGAGTGTGGGTATCTCTGGGGCCAACGTCCTGACTTTC. Its protein is CAWSVGISGANVLTF.